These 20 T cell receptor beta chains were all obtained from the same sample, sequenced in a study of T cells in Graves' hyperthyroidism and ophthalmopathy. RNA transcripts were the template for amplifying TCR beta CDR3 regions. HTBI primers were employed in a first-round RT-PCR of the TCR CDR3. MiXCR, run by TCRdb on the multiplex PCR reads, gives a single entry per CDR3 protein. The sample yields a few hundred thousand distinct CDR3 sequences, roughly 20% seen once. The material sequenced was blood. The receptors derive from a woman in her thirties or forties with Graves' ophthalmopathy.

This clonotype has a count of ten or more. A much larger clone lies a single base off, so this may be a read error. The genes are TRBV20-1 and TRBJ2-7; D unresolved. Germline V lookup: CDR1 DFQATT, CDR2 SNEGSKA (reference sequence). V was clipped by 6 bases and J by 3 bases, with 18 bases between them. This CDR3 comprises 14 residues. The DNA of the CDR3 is TGCAGTGCGACCGAACTTCGAGACATCTACGAGCAGTACTTC. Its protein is CSATELRDIYEQYF.

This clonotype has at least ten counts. The CDR3 is CASSLPRQSANYGYTF. The CDR3 bases are TGTGCCAGCAGTTTACCGCGACAGTCAGCTAACTATGGCTACACCTTC. V gene TRBV28 combines with J gene TRBJ1-2; a weak D match, TRBD1 (5 bases). Germline loops: CDR1 MDHEN, CDR2 SYDVKM. This CDR3 comprises 16 residues. The germline V and J ends were trimmed by 2 bases and 0 bases, with 13 bases remaining between them.

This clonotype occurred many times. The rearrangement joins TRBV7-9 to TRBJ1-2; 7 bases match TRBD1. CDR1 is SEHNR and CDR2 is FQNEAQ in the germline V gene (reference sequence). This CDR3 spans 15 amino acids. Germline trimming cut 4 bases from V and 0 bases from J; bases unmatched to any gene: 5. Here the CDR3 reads CASSSRDSSNYGYTF. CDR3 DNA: TGTGCCAGCAGCTCGAGGGACAGTTCTAACTATGGCTACACCTTC. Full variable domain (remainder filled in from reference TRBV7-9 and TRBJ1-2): DTGVSQNPRHKITKRGQNVTFRCDPISEHNRLYWYRQTLGQGPEFLTYFQNEAQLEKSRLLSDRFSAERPKGSFSTLEIQRTEQGDSAMYLCASSSRDSSNYGYTFGSGTRLTVV.

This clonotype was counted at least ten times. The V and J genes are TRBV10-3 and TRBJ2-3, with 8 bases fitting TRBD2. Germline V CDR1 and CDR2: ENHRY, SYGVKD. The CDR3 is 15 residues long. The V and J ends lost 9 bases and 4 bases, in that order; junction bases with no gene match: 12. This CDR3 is CAISTGLAFPDTQYF. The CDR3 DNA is TGTGCCATAAGCACAGGACTAGCATTTCCAGATACGCAGTATTTT.

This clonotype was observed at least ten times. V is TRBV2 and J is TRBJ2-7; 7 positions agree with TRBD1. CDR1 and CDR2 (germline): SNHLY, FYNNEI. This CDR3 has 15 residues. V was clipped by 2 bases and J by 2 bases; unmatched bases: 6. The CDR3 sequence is CASSEFGQDPYEQYF. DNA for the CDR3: TGTGCCAGCAGTGAATTTGGACAGGACCCCTACGAGCAGTACTTC.

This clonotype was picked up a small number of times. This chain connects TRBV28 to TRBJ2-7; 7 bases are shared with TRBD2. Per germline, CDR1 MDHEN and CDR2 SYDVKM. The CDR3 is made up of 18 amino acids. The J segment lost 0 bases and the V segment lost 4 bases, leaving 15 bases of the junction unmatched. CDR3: CASSSNPRTGGSSYEQYF. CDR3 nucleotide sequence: TGTGCCAGCAGTTCCAACCCACGGACTGGCGGGAGCTCCTACGAGCAGTACTTC.

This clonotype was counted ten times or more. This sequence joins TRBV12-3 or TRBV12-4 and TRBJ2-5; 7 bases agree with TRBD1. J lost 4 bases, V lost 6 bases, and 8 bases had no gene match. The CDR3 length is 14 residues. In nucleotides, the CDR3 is TGTGCCAGCAGCGAAACAGGGGCGGGAGAGACCCAGTACTTC. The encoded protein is CASSETGAGETQYF.

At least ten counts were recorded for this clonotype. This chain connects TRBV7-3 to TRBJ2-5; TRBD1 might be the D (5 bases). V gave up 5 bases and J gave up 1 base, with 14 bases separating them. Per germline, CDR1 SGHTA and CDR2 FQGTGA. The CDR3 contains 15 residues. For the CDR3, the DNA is TGTGCCAGCAGCCGTGGGGCAGGGCCCCAAGAGACCCAGTACTTC. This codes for CASSRGAGPQETQYF.

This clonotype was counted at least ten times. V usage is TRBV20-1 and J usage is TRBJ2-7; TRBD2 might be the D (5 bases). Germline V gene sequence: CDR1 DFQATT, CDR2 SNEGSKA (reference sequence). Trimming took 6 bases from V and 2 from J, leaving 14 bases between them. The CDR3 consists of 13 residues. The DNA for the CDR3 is TGCAGTGCCCCCATAGCGACTACCTACGAGCAGTACTTC. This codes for CSAPIATTYEQYF.

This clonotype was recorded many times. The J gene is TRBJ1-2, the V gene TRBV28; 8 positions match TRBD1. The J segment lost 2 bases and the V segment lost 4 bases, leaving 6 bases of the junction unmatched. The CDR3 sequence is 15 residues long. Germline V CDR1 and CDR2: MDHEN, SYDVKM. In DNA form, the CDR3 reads TGTGCCAGCAGTTCCCCAGGGGGCGAGAACTATGGCTACACCTTC. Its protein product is CASSSPGGENYGYTF.

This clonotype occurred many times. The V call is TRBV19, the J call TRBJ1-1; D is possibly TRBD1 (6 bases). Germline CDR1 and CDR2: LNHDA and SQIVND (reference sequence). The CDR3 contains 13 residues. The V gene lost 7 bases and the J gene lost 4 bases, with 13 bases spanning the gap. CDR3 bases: TGTGCCAGTAACCCCAGGGGATCCACTGAAGCTTTCTTT. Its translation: CASNPRGSTEAFF.

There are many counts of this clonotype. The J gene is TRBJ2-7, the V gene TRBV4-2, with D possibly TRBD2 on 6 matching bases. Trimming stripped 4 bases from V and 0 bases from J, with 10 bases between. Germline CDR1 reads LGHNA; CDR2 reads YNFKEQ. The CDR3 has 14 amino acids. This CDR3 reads CASSPGTASYEQYF. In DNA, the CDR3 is TGTGCCAGCAGCCCCGGGACTGCCTCCTACGAGCAGTACTTC.

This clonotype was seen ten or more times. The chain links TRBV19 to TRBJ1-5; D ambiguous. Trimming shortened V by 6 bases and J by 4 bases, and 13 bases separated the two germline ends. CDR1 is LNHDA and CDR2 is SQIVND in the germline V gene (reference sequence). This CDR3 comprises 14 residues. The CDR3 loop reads CASSTNSRNQPQHF. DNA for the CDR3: TGTGCCAGTAGCACCAATTCAAGGAATCAGCCCCAGCATTTT.

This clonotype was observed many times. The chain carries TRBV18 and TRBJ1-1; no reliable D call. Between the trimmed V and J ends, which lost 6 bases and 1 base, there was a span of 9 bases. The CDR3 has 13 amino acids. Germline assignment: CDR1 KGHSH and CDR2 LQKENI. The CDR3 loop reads CASSQSENTEAFF. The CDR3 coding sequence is TGTGCCAGCTCCCAGTCGGAGAACACTGAAGCTTTCTTT.

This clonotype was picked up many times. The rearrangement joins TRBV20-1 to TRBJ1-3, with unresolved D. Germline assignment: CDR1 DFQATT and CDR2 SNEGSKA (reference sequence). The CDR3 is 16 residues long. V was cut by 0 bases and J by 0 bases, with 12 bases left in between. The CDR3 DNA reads TGCAGTGCTAGAGATAGTTCCCGCAGCTCTGGAAACACCATATATTTT. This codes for CSARDSSRSSGNTIYF.

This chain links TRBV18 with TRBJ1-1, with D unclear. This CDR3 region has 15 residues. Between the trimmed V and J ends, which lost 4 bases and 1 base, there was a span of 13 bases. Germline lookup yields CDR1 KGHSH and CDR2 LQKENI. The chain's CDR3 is CASSQDPTANTEAFF. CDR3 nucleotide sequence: TGTGCCAGCTCACAGGATCCGACTGCGAACACTGAAGCTTTCTTT. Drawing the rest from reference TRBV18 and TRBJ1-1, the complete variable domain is NAGVMQNPRHLVRRRGQEARLRCSPMKGHSHVYWYRQLPEEGLKFMVYLQKENIIDESGMPKERFSAEFPKEGPSILRIQQVVRGDSAAYFCASSQDPTANTEAFFGQGTRLTVV.

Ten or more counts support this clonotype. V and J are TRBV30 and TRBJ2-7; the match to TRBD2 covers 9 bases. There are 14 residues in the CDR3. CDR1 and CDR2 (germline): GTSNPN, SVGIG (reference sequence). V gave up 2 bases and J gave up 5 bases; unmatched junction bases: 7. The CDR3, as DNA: TGTGCCTGGAGTTATAGCGGGGGACGAAACGAGCAGTACTTC. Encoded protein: CAWSYSGGRNEQYF.

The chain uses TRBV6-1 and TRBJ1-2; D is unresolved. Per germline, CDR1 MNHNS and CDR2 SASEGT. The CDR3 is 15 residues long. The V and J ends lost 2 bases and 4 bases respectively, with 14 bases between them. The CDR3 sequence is CASSERTRPTYGYTF. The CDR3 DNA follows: TGTGCCAGCAGTGAACGGACCCGACCAACCTATGGCTACACCTTC.

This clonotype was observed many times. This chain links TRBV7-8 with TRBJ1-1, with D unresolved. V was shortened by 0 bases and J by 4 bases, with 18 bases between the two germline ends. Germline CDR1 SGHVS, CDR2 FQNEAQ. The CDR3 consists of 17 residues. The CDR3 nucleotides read TGTGCCAGCAGCTTAGCGAGGGCCGGAGCCGTCGGCACTGAAGCTTTCTTT. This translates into CASSLARAGAVGTEAFF.

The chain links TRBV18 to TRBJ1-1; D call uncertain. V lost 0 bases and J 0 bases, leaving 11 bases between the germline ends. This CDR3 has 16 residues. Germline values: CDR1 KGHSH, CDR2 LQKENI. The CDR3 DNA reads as TGTGCCAGCTCACCACCGACTCGGGCTTTGAACACTGAAGCTTTCTTT. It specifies CASSPPTRALNTEAFF.